The present entry profiles one TCR beta chain with its context. Per the original data handling: Using reference gene primer amplification, nucleated cell counts were estimated. The method was immunoSEQ multiplex PCR; TCRdb's version includes in-frame clones alone and lacks a portion of them. V and J calls and clone size come straight from that table; D and trimming were deduced from the DNA. The table has over 200,000 clones, 82% seen once. The source of the sample is a study of blood T cell repertoires in COVID-19. Participants were aged about 18 to 90 years, lived in under 30 US areas, and enrolled virtually. Clinical history reported by participants formed the basis on which cohorts were assigned. Symptom resolution, clearance, or two negative PCRs marked the recovered donors of Cohort 3. The CDR3 is 15 amino acids. The germline gives CDR1 MDHEN, CDR2 SYDVKM. V dropped 5 bases and J dropped 4; count of bases not matched to a gene: 8.

The chain is built from TRBV28 and TRBJ1-2; 9 bases are shared with TRBD1. Sample: PBMCs or T cells enriched from blood (not recorded which). The sequence derives from a man aged 35 to 55 who had recovered from COVID-19. The chain's CDR3 is CASSPGTGIIYGYTF. The CDR3 DNA reads TGTGCCAGCAGTCCAGGGACAGGGATTATCTATGGCTACACCTTC.